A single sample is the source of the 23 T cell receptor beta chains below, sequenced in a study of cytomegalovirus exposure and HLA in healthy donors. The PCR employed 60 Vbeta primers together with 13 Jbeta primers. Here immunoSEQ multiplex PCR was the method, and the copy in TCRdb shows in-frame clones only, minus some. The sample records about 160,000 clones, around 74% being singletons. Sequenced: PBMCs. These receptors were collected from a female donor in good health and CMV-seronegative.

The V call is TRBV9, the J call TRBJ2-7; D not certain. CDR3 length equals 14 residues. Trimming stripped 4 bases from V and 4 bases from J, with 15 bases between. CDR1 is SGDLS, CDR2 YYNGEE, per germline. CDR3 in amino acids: CASSPRNTGYEQYF. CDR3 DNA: TGTGCCAGCAGCCCGCGGAATACCGGTTACGAGCAGTACTTC.

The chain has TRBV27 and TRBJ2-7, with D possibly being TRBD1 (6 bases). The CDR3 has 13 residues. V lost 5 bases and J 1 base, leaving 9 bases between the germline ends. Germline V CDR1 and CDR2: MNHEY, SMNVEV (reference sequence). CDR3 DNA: TGTGCCAGCAGTCGAAGGGGGTCCTACGAGCAGTACTTC. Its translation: CASSRRGSYEQYF.

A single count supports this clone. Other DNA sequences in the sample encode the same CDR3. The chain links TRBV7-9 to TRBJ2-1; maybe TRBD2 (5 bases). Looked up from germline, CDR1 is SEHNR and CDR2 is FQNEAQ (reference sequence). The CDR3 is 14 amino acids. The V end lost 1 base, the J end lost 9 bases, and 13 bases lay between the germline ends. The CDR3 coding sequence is TGTGCCAGCAGCTTAGTCGTCGGGATCAGTGAGCAGTTCTTC. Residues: CASSLVVGISEQFF.

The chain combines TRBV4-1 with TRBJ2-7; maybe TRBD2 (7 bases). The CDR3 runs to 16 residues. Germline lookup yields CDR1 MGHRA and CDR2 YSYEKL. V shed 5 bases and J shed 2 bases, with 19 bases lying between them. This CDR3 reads CASSAGVASGAYEQYF. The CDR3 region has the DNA TGCGCCAGCAGCGCAGGGGTGGCTAGCGGAGCCTACGAGCAGTACTTC.

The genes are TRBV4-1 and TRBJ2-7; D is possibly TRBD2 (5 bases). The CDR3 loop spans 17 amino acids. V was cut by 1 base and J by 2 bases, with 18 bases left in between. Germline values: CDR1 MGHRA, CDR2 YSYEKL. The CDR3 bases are TGCGCCAGCAGCCAAGTGATTGACGCACTAGGAACCTACGAGCAGTACTTC. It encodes CASSQVIDALGTYEQYF.

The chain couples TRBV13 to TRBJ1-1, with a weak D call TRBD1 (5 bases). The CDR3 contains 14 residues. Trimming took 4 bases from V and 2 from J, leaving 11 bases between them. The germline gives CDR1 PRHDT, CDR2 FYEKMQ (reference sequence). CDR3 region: CASSSQGGNTEAFF. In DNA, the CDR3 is TGTGCCAGCAGCTCGCAGGGTGGTAACACTGAAGCTTTCTTT.

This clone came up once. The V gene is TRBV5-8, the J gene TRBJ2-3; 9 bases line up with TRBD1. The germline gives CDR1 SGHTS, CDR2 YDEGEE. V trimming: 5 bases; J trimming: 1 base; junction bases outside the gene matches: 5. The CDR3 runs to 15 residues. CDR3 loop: CASSPRDRGTDTQYF. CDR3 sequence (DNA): TGTGCCAGCAGTCCCCGGGACAGGGGCACAGATACGCAGTATTTT.

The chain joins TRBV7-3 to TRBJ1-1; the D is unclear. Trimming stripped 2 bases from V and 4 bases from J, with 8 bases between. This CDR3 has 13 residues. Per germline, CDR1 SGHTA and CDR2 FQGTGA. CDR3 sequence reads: CASSLSGVTEAFF. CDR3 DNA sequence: TGTGCCAGCAGCTTATCGGGTGTCACTGAAGCTTTCTTT.

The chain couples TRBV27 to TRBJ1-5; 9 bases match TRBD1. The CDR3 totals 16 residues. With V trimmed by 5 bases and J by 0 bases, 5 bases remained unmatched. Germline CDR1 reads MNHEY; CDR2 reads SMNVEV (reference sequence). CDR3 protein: CASSPGTGYSNQPQHF. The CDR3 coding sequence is TGTGCCAGCAGTCCAGGGACAGGGTATAGCAATCAGCCCCAGCATTTT.

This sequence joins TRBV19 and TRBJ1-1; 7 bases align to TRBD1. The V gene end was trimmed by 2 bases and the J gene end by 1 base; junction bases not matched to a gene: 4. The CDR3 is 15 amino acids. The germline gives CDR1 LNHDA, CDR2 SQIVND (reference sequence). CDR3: CASSISRDRNTEAFF. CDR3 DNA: TGTGCCAGTAGTATATCGCGGGACAGGAACACTGAAGCTTTCTTT.

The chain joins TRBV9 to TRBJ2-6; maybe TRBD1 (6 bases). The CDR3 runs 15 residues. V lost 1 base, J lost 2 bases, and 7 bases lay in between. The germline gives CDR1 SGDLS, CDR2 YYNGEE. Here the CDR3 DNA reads TGTGCCAGCAGCGTAACAGGGACTGGGGCCAACGTCCTGACTTTC. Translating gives CASSVTGTGANVLTF.

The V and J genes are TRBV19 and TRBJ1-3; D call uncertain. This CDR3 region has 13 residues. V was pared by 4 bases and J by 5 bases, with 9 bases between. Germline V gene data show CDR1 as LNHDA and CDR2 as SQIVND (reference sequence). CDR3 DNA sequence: TGTGCCAGTAGTAGCTCTGGGCGAAACACCATATATTTT. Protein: CASSSSGRNTIYF.

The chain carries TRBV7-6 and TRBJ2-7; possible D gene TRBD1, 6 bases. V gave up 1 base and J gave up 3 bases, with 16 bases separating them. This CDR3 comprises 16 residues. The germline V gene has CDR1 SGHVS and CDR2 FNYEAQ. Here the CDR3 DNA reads TGTGCCAGCAGCTTAGGGGTCGGACAGTCCCTCTACGAGCAGTACTTC. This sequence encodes CASSLGVGQSLYEQYF.

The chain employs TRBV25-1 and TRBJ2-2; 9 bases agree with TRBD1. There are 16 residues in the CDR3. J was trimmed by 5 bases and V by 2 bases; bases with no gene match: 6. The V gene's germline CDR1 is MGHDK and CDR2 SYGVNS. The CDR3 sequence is CASSEPTGQGTGELFF. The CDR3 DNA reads TGTGCCAGCAGTGAACCTACGGGACAGGGAACCGGGGAGCTGTTTTTT.

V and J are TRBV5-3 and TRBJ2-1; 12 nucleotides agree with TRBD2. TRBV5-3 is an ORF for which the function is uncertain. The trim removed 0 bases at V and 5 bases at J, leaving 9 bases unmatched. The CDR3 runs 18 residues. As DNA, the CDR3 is TGTGCCAGAAGCTTGGAGGCTAGCGGGGGGGGTCCCCACAATGAGCAGTTCTTC. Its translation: CARSLEASGGGPHNEQFF.

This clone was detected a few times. The CDR3, as DNA: TGCGCCAGCAGCCCCCAACTACCGACTAGTTCGGTCTACGAGCAGTACTTC. This codes for CASSPQLPTSSVYEQYF. The chain uses TRBV5-1 and TRBJ2-7, with D possibly matching TRBD2 (6 bases). CDR1 and CDR2 (germline): SGHRS, YFSETQ. With 4 bases removed from V and 3 bases from J, the gap between germline ends came to 23 bases. The CDR3 length is 17 residues.

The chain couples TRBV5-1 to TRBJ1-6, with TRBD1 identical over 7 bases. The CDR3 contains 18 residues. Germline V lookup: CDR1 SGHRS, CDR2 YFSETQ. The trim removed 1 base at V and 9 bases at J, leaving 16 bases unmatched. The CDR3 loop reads CASSLTSRDRTSLSPLHF. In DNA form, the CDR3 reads TGCGCCAGCAGCTTGACCTCCCGGGACAGAACCAGTCTTTCACCCCTCCACTTT.

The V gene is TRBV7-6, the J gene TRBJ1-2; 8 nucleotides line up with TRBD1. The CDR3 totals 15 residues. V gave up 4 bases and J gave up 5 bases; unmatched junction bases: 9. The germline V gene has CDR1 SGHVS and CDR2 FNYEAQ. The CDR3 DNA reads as TGTGCCAGCAGCTGGGAGACAGGGGCCCCTTATGGCTACACCTTC. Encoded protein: CASSWETGAPYGYTF.

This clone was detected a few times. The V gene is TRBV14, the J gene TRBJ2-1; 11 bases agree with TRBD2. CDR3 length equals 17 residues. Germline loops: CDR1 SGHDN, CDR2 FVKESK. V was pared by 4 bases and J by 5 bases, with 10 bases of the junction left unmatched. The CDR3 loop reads CASSPLIGLAGDNEQFF. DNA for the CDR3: TGTGCCAGCAGCCCATTAATCGGACTAGCGGGCGACAATGAGCAGTTCTTC.

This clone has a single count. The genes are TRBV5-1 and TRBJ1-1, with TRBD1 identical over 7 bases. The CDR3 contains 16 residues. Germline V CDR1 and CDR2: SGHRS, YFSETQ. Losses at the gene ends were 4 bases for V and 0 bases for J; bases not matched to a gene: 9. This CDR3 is CASSSTRQGVNTEAFF. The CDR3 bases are TGCGCCAGCAGCAGTACCCGACAGGGCGTGAACACTGAAGCTTTCTTT.

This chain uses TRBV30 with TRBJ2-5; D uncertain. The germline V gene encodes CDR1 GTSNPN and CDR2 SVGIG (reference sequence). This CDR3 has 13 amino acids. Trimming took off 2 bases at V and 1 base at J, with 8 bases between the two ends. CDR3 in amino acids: CAWSRSSQETQYF. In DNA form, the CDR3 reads TGTGCCTGGAGTAGGAGTTCCCAAGAGACCCAGTACTTC.

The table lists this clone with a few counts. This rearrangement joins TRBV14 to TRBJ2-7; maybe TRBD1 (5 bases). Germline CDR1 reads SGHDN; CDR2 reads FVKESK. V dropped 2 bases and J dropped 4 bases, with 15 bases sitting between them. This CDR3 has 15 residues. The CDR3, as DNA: TGTGCCAGCAGCCAAACGTTCAGGGCCAGATACGAGCAGTACTTC. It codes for CASSQTFRARYEQYF.

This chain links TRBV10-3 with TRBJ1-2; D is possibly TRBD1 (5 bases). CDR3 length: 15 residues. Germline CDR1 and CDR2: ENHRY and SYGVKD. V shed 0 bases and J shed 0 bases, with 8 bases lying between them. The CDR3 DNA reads TGTGCCATCAGTGAGTCCCAGGGTACTAACTATGGCTACACCTTC. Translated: CAISESQGTNYGYTF.